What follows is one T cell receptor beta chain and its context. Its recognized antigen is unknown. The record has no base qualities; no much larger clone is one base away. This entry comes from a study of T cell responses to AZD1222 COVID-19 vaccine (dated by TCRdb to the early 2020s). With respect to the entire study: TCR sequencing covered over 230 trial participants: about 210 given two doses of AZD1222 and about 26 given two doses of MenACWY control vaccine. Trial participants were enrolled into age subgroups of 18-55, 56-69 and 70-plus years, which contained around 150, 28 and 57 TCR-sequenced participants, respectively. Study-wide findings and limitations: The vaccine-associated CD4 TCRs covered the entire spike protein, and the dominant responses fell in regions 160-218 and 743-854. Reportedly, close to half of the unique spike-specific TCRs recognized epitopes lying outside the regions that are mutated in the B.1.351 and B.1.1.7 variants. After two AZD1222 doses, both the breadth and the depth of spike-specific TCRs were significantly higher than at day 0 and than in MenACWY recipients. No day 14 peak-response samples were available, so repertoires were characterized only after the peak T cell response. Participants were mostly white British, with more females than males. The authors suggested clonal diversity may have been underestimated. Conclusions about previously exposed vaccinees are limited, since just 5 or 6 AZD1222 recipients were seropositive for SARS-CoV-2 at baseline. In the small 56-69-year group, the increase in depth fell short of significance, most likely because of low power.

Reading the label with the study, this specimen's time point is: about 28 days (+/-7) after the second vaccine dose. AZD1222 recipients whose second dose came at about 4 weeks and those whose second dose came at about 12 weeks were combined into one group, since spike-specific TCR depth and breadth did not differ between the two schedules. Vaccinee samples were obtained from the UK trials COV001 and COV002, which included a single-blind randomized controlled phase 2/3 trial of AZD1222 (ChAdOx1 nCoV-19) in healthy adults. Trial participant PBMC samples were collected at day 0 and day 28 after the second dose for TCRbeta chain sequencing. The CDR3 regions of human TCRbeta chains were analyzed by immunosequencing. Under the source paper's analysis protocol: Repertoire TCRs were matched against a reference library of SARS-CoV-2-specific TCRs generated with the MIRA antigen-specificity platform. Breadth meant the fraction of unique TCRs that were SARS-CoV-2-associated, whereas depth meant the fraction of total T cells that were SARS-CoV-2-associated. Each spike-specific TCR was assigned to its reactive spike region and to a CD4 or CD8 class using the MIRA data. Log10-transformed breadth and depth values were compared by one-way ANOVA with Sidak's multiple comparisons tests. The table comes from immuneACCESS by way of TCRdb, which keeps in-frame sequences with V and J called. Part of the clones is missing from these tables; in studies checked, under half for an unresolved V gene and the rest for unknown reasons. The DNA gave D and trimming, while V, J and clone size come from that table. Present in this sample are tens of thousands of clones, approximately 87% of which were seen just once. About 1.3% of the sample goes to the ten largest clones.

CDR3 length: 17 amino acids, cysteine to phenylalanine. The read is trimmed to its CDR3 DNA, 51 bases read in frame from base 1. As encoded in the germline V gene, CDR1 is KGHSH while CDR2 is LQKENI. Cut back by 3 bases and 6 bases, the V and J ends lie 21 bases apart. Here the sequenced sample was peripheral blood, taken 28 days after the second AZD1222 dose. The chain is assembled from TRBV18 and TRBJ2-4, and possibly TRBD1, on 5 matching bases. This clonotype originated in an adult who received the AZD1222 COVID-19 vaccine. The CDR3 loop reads CASSPMDITVPTNIQYF. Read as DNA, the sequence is TGTGCCAGCTCACCTATGGACATTACCGTCCCCACAAACATTCAGTACTTC.